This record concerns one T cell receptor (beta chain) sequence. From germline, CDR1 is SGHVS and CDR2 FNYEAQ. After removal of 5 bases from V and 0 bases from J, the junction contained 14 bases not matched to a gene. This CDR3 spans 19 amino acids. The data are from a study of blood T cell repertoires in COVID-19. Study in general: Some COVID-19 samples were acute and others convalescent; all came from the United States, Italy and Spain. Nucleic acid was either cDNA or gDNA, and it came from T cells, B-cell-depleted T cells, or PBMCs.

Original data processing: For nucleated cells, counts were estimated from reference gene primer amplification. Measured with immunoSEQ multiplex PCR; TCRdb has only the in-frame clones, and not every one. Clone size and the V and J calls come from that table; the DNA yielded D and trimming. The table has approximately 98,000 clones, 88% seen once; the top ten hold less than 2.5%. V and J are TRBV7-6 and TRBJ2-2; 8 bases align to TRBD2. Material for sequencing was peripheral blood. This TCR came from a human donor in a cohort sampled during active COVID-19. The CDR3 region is CASSHRGSGGAPNTGELFF. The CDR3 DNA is TGTGCCAGCAGCCACCGGGGAAGCGGGGGAGCTCCGAACACCGGGGAGCTGTTTTTT.